This T cell receptor (beta chain) was sequenced during a study of T cell repertoires in cytomegalovirus infection. Looking at the study overall: TCR beta signatures that were public indicated CMV infection and matching HLA type. Findings and limits, study-wide: Dominating the ex vivo response were HLA-C-restricted CMV-specific TCR beta clonotypes. Identification of carriers of CMV plus the relevant HLA was achieved through cumulative public TCR beta family frequency.

This clonotype was observed at least ten times. What it binds is unknown. MiXCR, applied by TCRdb to the reads, yields one record per CDR3 protein. The sample yields approximately 500,000 distinct CDR3 sequences, around 11% seen once. CDR1 and CDR2 from the germline V gene are SGHDT and YYEEEE. This CDR3 is 15 amino acids long. Trimming removed 1 base at V and 4 bases at J, with 14 bases between. The clonotype originates from a human donor in good health (CMV status not recorded). Some clones in this sample may be carry-over from other donors' samples. Sequenced input: PBMCs. The J gene is TRBJ1-1, the V gene TRBV5-6; D not certain. CDR3 sequence (DNA): TGTGCCAGCAGCTTGCTACCGGGCTCGGGCACTGAAGCTTTCTTT. This translates into CASSLLPGSGTEAFF.